Following are 31 T cell receptor beta chains from one sample sequenced in a study of blood T cell repertoires in COVID-19. Sequenced by immunoSEQ multiplex PCR; TCRdb stores in-frame clones only, minus some. The sample includes 200,000 to 250,000 clones, 65% to 90% of them seen just once. The sequenced sample was peripheral blood. The receptor source for this set is a man aged 50 or older with acute or convalescent COVID-19.

A single count supports this clone. This chain connects TRBV19 to TRBJ1-2, with D unclear. Germline V gene sequence: CDR1 LNHDA, CDR2 SQIVND (reference sequence). Trimming cost V 5 bases and J 8 bases, with 15 bases left between them. The CDR3 runs to 13 residues. The CDR3 loop reads CASSPGVQTGYTF. The CDR3 nucleotides read TGTGCCAGTAGTCCGGGAGTTCAGACAGGCTACACCTTC.

The V and J genes are TRBV2 and TRBJ1-2; tentative D call: TRBD1 (5 bases). The V gene lost 6 bases and the J gene lost 4 bases, with 15 bases spanning the gap. Germline CDR1 and CDR2: SNHLY and FYNNEI. The CDR3 sequence is 14 residues long. CDR3: CASSLTDRVYGYTF. Here the CDR3 DNA reads TGTGCCAGCAGCCTCACCGACAGAGTCTATGGCTACACCTTC.

V and J are TRBV24-1 and TRBJ1-2; TRBD1 is a possible D gene (5 bases). Trimming left V 5 bases short and J 7 bases short, with 13 bases between. Germline values: CDR1 KGHDR, CDR2 SFDVKD. This CDR3 has 13 residues. DNA of the CDR3: TGTGCCACCAGTGGGGGGGTCGGAGGTGGCTACACCTTC. Its protein product is CATSGGVGGGYTF.

The V gene is TRBV11-3, the J gene TRBJ2-2; TRBD1 matches at 9 bases. With 5 bases clipped from V and 7 bases from J, the junction kept 8 bases outside the gene matches. The CDR3 spans 15 residues. In germline, CDR1 is SGHNT, CDR2 YENEEA. CDR3 DNA: TGTGCCAGCAGCCTAACAGGGGGCGATGGCGGGGAGCTGTTTTTT. Amino acid sequence: CASSLTGGDGGELFF.

Only one count was recorded for this clone. The V call is TRBV11-2, the J call TRBJ2-7, with 10 bases aligning to TRBD1. This CDR3 has 18 amino acids. The junction had 14 bases not matched to a gene; V was cut back by 0 bases and J by 6 bases. Germline V gene lookup returns CDR1 SGHAT and CDR2 FQNNGV. The chain's CDR3 is CASSLDFLRQGASGEQYF. The CDR3 DNA sequence: TGTGCCAGCAGCTTAGATTTTCTTAGACAGGGGGCCTCCGGCGAGCAGTACTTC.

This chain connects TRBV9 to TRBJ2-2; perhaps TRBD1 as D (6 bases). V was trimmed by 3 bases and J by 7 bases, leaving 13 bases between them. Germline V CDR1 and CDR2: SGDLS, YYNGEE. CDR3 length: 14 residues. CDR3 nucleotides: TGTGCCAGCAGCGAATCACAGGGATACGGGGAGCTGTTTTTT. Translated, it gives CASSESQGYGELFF.

This clone has just one count. This chain uses TRBV5-1 with TRBJ1-1; 7 positions agree with TRBD1. Germline loops: CDR1 SGHRS, CDR2 YFSETQ. The CDR3 loop spans 14 amino acids. V lost 4 bases, J lost 1 base, and 4 bases stayed unmatched. CDR3 coding DNA: TGCGCCAGCAGCCAGGACAGGCCGAACACTGAAGCTTTCTTT. Translated, it gives CASSQDRPNTEAFF.

V is TRBV5-6 and J is TRBJ1-2; D unclear. The V and J ends lost 2 bases and 3 bases respectively, with 8 bases between them. The CDR3 runs to 13 residues. Germline values: CDR1 SGHDT, CDR2 YYEEEE. The DNA of the CDR3 is TGTGCCAGCAGCTTCGGAGGATACTATGGCTACACCTTC. It encodes CASSFGGYYGYTF.

This rearrangement joins TRBV7-9 to TRBJ1-5, with 7 bases fitting TRBD1. J gave up 4 bases and V 4 bases, and 10 bases lay outside the gene matches. Germline-derived CDR1 and CDR2 are SEHNR and FQNEAQ (reference sequence). The CDR3 is 16 amino acids. The CDR3 region is CASSSGTGRGNQPQHF. As DNA, the CDR3 is TGTGCCAGCAGCTCGGGAACGGGCAGGGGGAATCAGCCCCAGCATTTT. Full variable domain (rest looked up from reference TRBV7-9 and TRBJ1-5): DTGVSQNPRHKITKRGQNVTFRCDPISEHNRLYWYRQTLGQGPEFLTYFQNEAQLEKSRLLSDRFSAERPKGSFSTLEIQRTEQGDSAMYLCASSSGTGRGNQPQHFGDGTRLSIL.

The chain joins TRBV19 to TRBJ1-5; 7 bases align to TRBD1. Germline V gene lookup returns CDR1 LNHDA and CDR2 SQIVND (reference sequence). The ends lost 4 bases at V and 0 bases at J; junction bases unmatched: 6. The CDR3 length is 16 residues. This CDR3 is CASSNSGTASNQPQHF. CDR3 in DNA: TGTGCCAGTAGTAATTCCGGGACAGCTAGCAATCAGCCCCAGCATTTT.

This rearrangement joins TRBV3-1 (or the pseudogene TRBV3-2) to TRBJ1-5, with D possibly being TRBD1 (5 bases). V lost 4 bases to trimming and J lost 3 bases, with 16 bases between them. The CDR3 contains 16 residues. Germline loops: CDR1 LGHDT, CDR2 YNNKEL (reference sequence). The CDR3 here is CASSPGKGRDNQPQHF. The CDR3 region has the DNA TGTGCCAGCAGCCCAGGCAAGGGCAGGGACAATCAGCCCCAGCATTTT.

In this sample, this clone turned up once. This chain links TRBV6-5 with TRBJ2-3; TRBD1 agrees at 7 bases. Unmatched junction bases numbered 8, after V lost 7 bases and J lost 1 base. Germline V CDR1 and CDR2: MNHEY, SVGAGI. The CDR3 sequence is 15 residues long. This CDR3 is CASKIQGYGTDTQYF. The CDR3 nucleotides are TGTGCCAGCAAGATACAGGGGTACGGCACAGATACGCAGTATTTT.

The chain has TRBV6-5 and TRBJ1-1; 8 positions agree with TRBD1. V lost 8 bases to trimming and J lost 0 bases; unmatched junction nucleotides: 8. This CDR3 comprises 15 residues. The V gene's germline CDR1 is MNHEY and CDR2 SVGAGI. CDR3 coding DNA: TGTGCCAGCCGAGGACAGGGTGTTCTGAACACTGAAGCTTTCTTT. Its protein is CASRGQGVLNTEAFF.

The J gene is TRBJ2-3, the V gene TRBV9; 15 nucleotides align to TRBD2. The CDR3 totals 14 residues. The V gene end was trimmed by 7 bases and the J gene end by 4 bases; junction bases not matched to a gene: 1. Germline V gives CDR1 SGDLS, CDR2 YYNGEE. The CDR3 bases are TGTGCCAGCGGACTAGCGGGGGGGGCAGATACGCAGTATTTT. It yields the protein CASGLAGGADTQYF.

The chain uses TRBV6-5 and TRBJ1-1; a possible D gene is TRBD1 (5 bases). The CDR3 totals 13 residues. Germline CDR1 MNHEY, CDR2 SVGAGI. Trimming pared 7 bases from V and 4 bases from J, leaving 13 bases between. The CDR3 DNA follows: TGTGCCAGCATTATCCGCGGGGGCACTGAAGCTTTCTTT. Encoded protein: CASIIRGGTEAFF.

A single count supports this clone. The V gene is TRBV18, the J gene TRBJ1-2, with D possibly matching TRBD1 (6 bases). V lost 6 bases, J lost 4 bases, and 18 bases lay in between. CDR1 KGHSH and CDR2 LQKENI come from the germline V gene. This CDR3 comprises 15 residues. CDR3 in DNA: TGTGCCAGCTCCTCACCCGGGGGGGCTGGCTATGGCTACACCTTC. As protein: CASSSPGGAGYGYTF.

The chain couples TRBV6-5 to TRBJ1-2; no clear D. Germline-derived CDR1 and CDR2 are MNHEY and SVGAGI. Deletions cut 7 bases from V and 3 bases from J, with 9 bases between. The CDR3 runs to 12 residues. The CDR3 sequence: CASTDIYYGYTF. The CDR3 DNA is TGTGCCAGCACCGACATCTACTATGGCTACACCTTC.

The chain recombines TRBV18 with TRBJ1-3, with no clear D. V lost 2 bases to trimming and J lost 0 bases, with 11 bases between them. The germline gives CDR1 KGHSH, CDR2 LQKENI. The CDR3 runs to 16 residues. The CDR3 region has the DNA TGTGCCAGCTCACCAGGGGAGGCCAGCTCTGGAAACACCATATATTTT. Translated: CASSPGEASSGNTIYF.

This chain links TRBV6-4 with TRBJ1-3; no reliable D call. The CDR3 extends over 15 amino acids. Per the germline V gene, CDR1 is MRHNA and CDR2 is SNTAGT. Trimming removed 3 bases at V and 0 bases at J, with 9 bases between. The CDR3 DNA follows: TGTGCCAGCAGTGAGGTCCACAACTCTGGAAACACCATATATTTT. It encodes CASSEVHNSGNTIYF.

This clone was seen only a few times. The sample carries other DNA sequences with the same CDR3. J is TRBJ1-2 and V is TRBV6-6, with 8 bases identical to TRBD1. Losses at the gene ends were 4 bases for V and 8 bases for J; bases not matched to a gene: 6. Germline CDR1 and CDR2: MNHNY and SVGAGI (reference sequence). This CDR3 region has 13 residues. This CDR3 reads CASSSPTGDGYTF. Here the CDR3 DNA reads TGTGCCAGCAGTTCTCCGACAGGGGACGGCTACACCTTC.

This clone occurred once. The gene calls are TRBV4-1 and TRBJ2-7; no reliable D call. V shed 6 bases and J shed 4 bases, with 13 bases lying between them. The CDR3 has 13 residues. The germline V gene has CDR1 MGHRA and CDR2 YSYEKL. The CDR3 protein is CASRPAGGYEQYF. The CDR3 DNA sequence: TGCGCCAGCAGGCCGGCAGGTGGATACGAGCAGTACTTC.

This chain uses TRBV5-1 with TRBJ2-7, with a tentative D call TRBD2 (6 bases). Germline loops: CDR1 SGHRS, CDR2 YFSETQ. V dropped 1 base and J dropped 3 bases, with 14 bases sitting between them. This CDR3 has 15 residues. In DNA form, the CDR3 reads TGCGCCAGCAGCTTGAGAGGGACTGACAACTACGAGCAGTACTTC. Translation: CASSLRGTDNYEQYF.

CDR3 DNA sequence: TGTGCCAGCAGCACACTAGCGGGGGGGACCGATGAGCAGTTCTTC. The encoded protein is CASSTLAGGTDEQFF. The rearrangement links TRBV7-7 to TRBJ2-1, with TRBD2 matching over 13 bases. The CDR3 covers 15 residues. Germline loops: CDR1 SSHAT, CDR2 FNYEAQ (reference sequence). The V segment lost 5 bases and the J segment 8 bases; nucleotides outside the gene matches: 6.

This clone has a single count. This rearrangement joins TRBV11-2 to TRBJ2-5; possibly TRBD1 for D (6 bases). The germline gives CDR1 SGHAT, CDR2 FQNNGV. V was shortened by 5 bases and J by 2 bases, with 9 bases between the two germline ends. CDR3 length: 13 amino acids. CDR3 in DNA: TGTGCCAGCAGCCCCGACAGGCAAGAGACCCAGTACTTC. Encoded protein: CASSPDRQETQYF.

The CDR3 sequence: CATNSGQNNEKLFF. The DNA of the CDR3 is TGTGCCACTAATTCCGGACAGAATAATGAAAAACTGTTTTTT. V and J are TRBV19 and TRBJ1-4, with D possibly TRBD1 on 6 matching bases. Germline V gives CDR1 LNHDA, CDR2 SQIVND (reference sequence). This CDR3 is 14 amino acids long. The V end lost 10 bases, the J end lost 4 bases, and 16 bases lay between the germline ends.

V gene TRBV18 combines with J gene TRBJ2-1; perhaps TRBD1 as D (6 bases). CDR1 is KGHSH and CDR2 is LQKENI in the germline V gene. Trimming left V 4 bases short and J 0 bases short, with 13 bases between. This CDR3 spans 16 amino acids. In DNA form, the CDR3 reads TGTGCCAGCTCACGAGTGGACAGAAGCTCCTACAATGAGCAGTTCTTC. Translating gives CASSRVDRSSYNEQFF. Full variable domain (outside the CDR3, taken from reference TRBV18 and TRBJ2-1): NAGVMQNPRHLVRRRGQEARLRCSPMKGHSHVYWYRQLPEEGLKFMVYLQKENIIDESGMPKERFSAEFPKEGPSILRIQQVVRGDSAAYFCASSRVDRSSYNEQFFGPGTRLTVL.

The chain has TRBV5-6 and TRBJ1-1, with D maybe TRBD1 (6 bases). The V end was cut by 0 bases, the J end by 0 bases, with 12 bases between. The germline V gene encodes CDR1 SGHDT and CDR2 YYEEEE. This CDR3 comprises 16 residues. The CDR3 DNA reads TGTGCCAGCAGCTTGGATATGGGACACCTGAACACTGAAGCTTTCTTT. It codes for CASSLDMGHLNTEAFF.

The rearrangement uses TRBV10-3 and TRBJ2-7; a possible D gene is TRBD1 (6 bases). V was clipped by 8 bases and J by 0 bases, with 14 bases between them. Germline-derived CDR1 and CDR2 are ENHRY and SYGVKD. The CDR3 contains 14 residues. The CDR3 sequence is CAIGGQLTSYEQYF. The DNA of the CDR3 is TGTGCCATCGGTGGACAGCTTACCTCCTACGAGCAGTACTTC.

This clone was observed a few times. The chain is built from TRBV6-6 and TRBJ1-2, with 7 bases identical to TRBD1. The ends lost 7 bases at V and 4 bases at J; junction bases unmatched: 9. The CDR3 runs 14 residues. In germline, CDR1 is MNHNY, CDR2 SVGAGI (reference sequence). The CDR3 nucleotides are TGTGCCAGCAAAACCGGGACAGAGAGCTATGGCTACACCTTC. This codes for CASKTGTESYGYTF.

The V call is TRBV7-9, the J call TRBJ2-2; 7 bases are shared with TRBD1. The germline V gene encodes CDR1 SEHNR and CDR2 FQNEAQ (reference sequence). The V gene end was trimmed by 4 bases and the J gene end by 0 bases; junction bases not matched to a gene: 5. CDR3 length equals 16 residues. The CDR3 DNA is TGTGCCAGCAGCTCCCCCAGGGGGACGAACACCGGGGAGCTGTTTTTT. Protein: CASSSPRGTNTGELFF.

The rearrangement uses TRBV7-2 and TRBJ2-5; the D is unclear. The ends were cut back, 3 bases at V and 7 bases at J, with 15 bases in the middle. CDR3 size: 14 residues. Germline V lookup: CDR1 SGHTA, CDR2 FQGNSA. In DNA, the CDR3 is TGTGCCAGCAGCTTTAAGACACCCACGGTGACCCAGTACTTC. It encodes CASSFKTPTVTQYF.